Listed below are T cell receptor beta chains from one sample, sequenced in a study of PD-L1 blockade in urothelial cancer. Generated by immunoSEQ multiplex PCR, the TCRdb table keeps only in-frame clones and is missing some. The data hold about 55,000 clones, with roughly 77% observed a single time. Sequenced here: PBMCs, sampled around atezolizumab (anti-PD-L1) treatment. These receptor sequences come from a man in his sixties or seventies with urothelial cancer. CDR3s include the opening cysteine and the closing phenylalanine or tryptophan. The D gene is left open where the match is weak. The listing skips clone size in some rows; elsewhere it reads once, few, many or a size class.

d_call j_call v_call clone_size cdr3_nt cdr3_aa
. TRBJ1-1 TRBV2 few TGTGCCAGCAGCGAACGGCAGGATACTGAAGCTTTCTTT CASSERQDTEAFF
. TRBJ2-1 TRBV5-1 . TGCGCCAGCCGGCGGGACGGAAATGAGCAGTTCTTC CASRRDGNEQFF
TRBD2 TRBJ2-1 TRBV11-1 . TGTGCCAGCAGCTCCGGGACTAGCGGAAACAATGAGCAGTTCTTC CASSSGTSGNNEQFF
TRBD2 TRBJ2-7 TRBV19 . TGTGCCAGTAGTATAAGGACTAGCGGGAGGGCTTCCTACGAGCAGTACTTC CASSIRTSGRASYEQYF
TRBD1 TRBJ2-7 TRBV10-3 . TGTGCCATCAGTGAGTACGTCAGGGGGACCAGGGGCGAGCAGTACTTC CAISEYVRGTRGEQYF
TRBD1 TRBJ2-2 TRBV7-2 . TGTGCCAGCAGCCTTAGGGGACAGGGTTGGACCGGGGAGCTGTTTTTT CASSLRGQGWTGELFF
TRBD1 TRBJ2-1 TRBV7-2 once TGTGCCAGCAGACAGACAGGGGGGCATGAGCAGTTCTTC CASRQTGGHEQFF
. TRBJ1-2 TRBV6-5 . TGTGCCAGCAGTTACTCGAATGTGGGGGCTGACTATGGCTACACCTTC CASSYSNVGADYGYTF
TRBD1 TRBJ2-7 TRBV5-6 . TGTGCCAGCAGCCCCTTGATGGGACAGGGGGATTACGAGCAGTACTTC CASSPLMGQGDYEQYF
TRBD1 TRBJ2-7 TRBV4-1 . TGCGCCAGCAGCCAAGGTATTGGGACAGTCTCCTACGAGCAGTACTTC CASSQGIGTVSYEQYF
TRBD2 TRBJ2-1 TRBV4-2 once TGTGCCAGCAGCCCTCGACTAGCGGGAGACAATGAGCAGTTCTTC CASSPRLAGDNEQFF
. TRBJ1-4 TRBV7-6 once TGTGCCAGCAGCTTAGCAATGGCGGGGAGGACTAATGAAAAACTGTTTTTT CASSLAMAGRTNEKLFF
. TRBJ2-3 TRBV5-4 . TGTGCCAGCTGGCGGAAAGGGGGGGCTTCCACAGATACGCAGTATTTT CASWRKGGASTDTQYF
TRBD1 TRBJ1-2 TRBV6-1 . TGTGCCAGCAGTGAAGCGCCACAGGGGGCGAATGGCTATGGCTACACCTTC CASSEAPQGANGYGYTF
TRBD1 TRBJ2-2 TRBV5-6 . TGTGCCAGCAGCGCCGGGACAGGGCGTGTGTACACCGGGGAGCTGTTTTTT CASSAGTGRVYTGELFF
. TRBJ1-1 TRBV28 . TGTGCCAGCAGTTTGATGGGCAGGGGAAGGGTCACTGAAGCTTTCTTT CASSLMGRGRVTEAFF
TRBD1 TRBJ2-7 TRBV5-1 . TGCGCCAGCAGAGAGGGGGCCCTATGGCCCTACGAGCAGTACTTC CASREGALWPYEQYF
. TRBJ2-6 TRBV7-9 . TGTGCCAGCAGCTTTCCCGGGACAACGAGCTCTGGGGCCAACGTCCTGACTTTC CASSFPGTTSSGANVLTF
. TRBJ1-5 TRBV5-4 . TGTGCCAGCAGCTTGGCCGGGGGGAATCAGCCCCAGCATTTT CASSLAGGNQPQHF
. TRBJ2-1 TRBV7-9 few TGTGCCAGCAGCTTCGGGGAGGAGCAGTTCTTC CASSFGEEQFF
. TRBJ2-1 TRBV19 . TGTGCCAGTAGTATTCTGACAGCCAACAATGAGCAGTTCTTC CASSILTANNEQFF
. TRBJ2-7 TRBV12-1 . TGTGCCAGTACCCCATGGACTAGCACCTACGAGCAGTACTTC CASTPWTSTYEQYF
TRBD2 TRBJ2-7 TRBV14 . TGTGCCAGCAGCCAAGTAGCGGGAGTATCCGAGCAGTACTTC CASSQVAGVSEQYF
TRBD1 TRBJ2-5 TRBV4-2 . TGTGCCAGCAGCCAGGGGACAGGGGGCTGGGAGACCCAGTACTTC CASSQGTGGWETQYF
. TRBJ2-7 TRBV7-2 . TGTGCCAGCAGCCGGGACTCGAAATCCAACGAGCAGTACTTC CASSRDSKSNEQYF
. TRBJ1-6 TRBV9 few TGTGCCAGCAGCGTAGGAGGTGGAACTAGTTCACCCCTCCACTTT CASSVGGGTSSPLHF
TRBD1 TRBJ1-3 TRBV28 . TGTGCCAGCAGTTTATGGAGACAGGGGGCTACTGGAAACACCATATATTTT CASSLWRQGATGNTIYF
. TRBJ1-2 TRBV21-1 . TGTGCCAGCACCCCGAAGGGGTCTGACTATGGCTACACCTTC CASTPKGSDYGYTF
. TRBJ1-2 TRBV7-2 few TGTGCCAGCAGCTTAGGGACAGCTGTAACCTTC CASSLGTAVTF
. TRBJ1-1 TRBV5-1 . TGCGCCAGCAGCTGGGCCGGTTCGGACACTGAAGCTTTCTTT CASSWAGSDTEAFF
TRBD2 TRBJ2-3 TRBV7-9 . TGTGCCAGCAGCCCCCGGATGGCGGGGGCAGATACGCAGTATTTT CASSPRMAGADTQYF
. TRBJ2-2 TRBV11-3 . TGTGCCAGCAGCTTAGATCAGGGAAGTTACACCGGGGAGCTGTTTTTT CASSLDQGSYTGELFF
. TRBJ1-3 TRBV28 . TGTGCCAGCAGTCCCCCGCAGCGGAGGGCTGGAAACACCATATATTTT CASSPPQRRAGNTIYF
TRBD1 TRBJ2-1 TRBV27 . TGTGCCAGCAGTTTGTCGGGACAGGGTTCCTACAATGAGCAGTTCTTC CASSLSGQGSYNEQFF
. TRBJ1-4 TRBV5-1 few TGCGCCAGCAGCCGGGACTTTTCAACTAATGAAAAACTGTTTTTT CASSRDFSTNEKLFF
TRBD2 TRBJ2-5 TRBV5-6 . TGTGCCAGCAGCGGCTTACTAGCGGGGTACCAAGAGACCCAGTACTTC CASSGLLAGYQETQYF
. TRBJ2-2 TRBV5-4 . TGTGCCAGCAGCCCCGGGGGTAACACCGGGGAGCTGTTTTTT CASSPGGNTGELFF
TRBD2 TRBJ2-7 TRBV11-3 few TGTGCCAGCAGCTTAGGGGGCGGGAGGGGCGCCTACGAGCAGTACTTC CASSLGGGRGAYEQYF
TRBD2 TRBJ2-1 TRBV10-3 . TGTGCCACCCGAGGGACTAGCCTAGGCTATGAGCAGTTCTTC CATRGTSLGYEQFF
. TRBJ2-1 TRBV28 . TGTGCCAGCAGTCCCCCGCCGGGACTTGGGCGGGTGTGGGAGCAGTTCTTC CASSPPPGLGRVWEQFF
TRBD1 TRBJ1-1 TRBV5-1 . TGCGCCAGCAGTTTGACAGGGGGAGTCCCTGAAGCTTTCTTT CASSLTGGVPEAFF
. TRBJ1-3 TRBV5-1 . TGCGCCAGCAGCTTGGCCGCCGCTAGCTCTGGAAACACCATATATTTT CASSLAAASSGNTIYF
. TRBJ1-3 TRBV4-3 . TGCGCCAGCAGCTTTCGACAGCTCTCTGGAAACACCATATATTTT CASSFRQLSGNTIYF
. TRBJ2-5 TRBV11-3 . TGTGCCAGCAGCTTCAGTTCTCCAGGCGAGACCCAGTACTTC CASSFSSPGETQYF
TRBD1 TRBJ1-2 TRBV2 many TGTGCCAGCAATCGGGGGGGACAGTCCTATGGCTACACCTTC CASNRGGQSYGYTF
. TRBJ2-5 TRBV7-9 . TGTGCCAGCACCCCCGACATCGCTGAGACCCAGTACTTC CASTPDIAETQYF
TRBD2 TRBJ2-7 TRBV7-2 once TGTGCCAGCAGCTCGCGGACTAGCGGGGCGAGTTCCTACGAGCAGTACTTC CASSSRTSGASSYEQYF
TRBD1 TRBJ1-1 TRBV6-1 few TGTGCCAGCAGTGCGCCACAGGGGCGCGAGACTGAAGCTTTCTTT CASSAPQGRETEAFF
TRBD2 TRBJ2-7 TRBV7-8 . TGTGCCAGCAGTACGAGCGGGGGGAACTACGAGCAGTACTTC CASSTSGGNYEQYF
TRBD1 TRBJ2-7 TRBV29-1 few TGCAGCGTTCGTGCGGGACAGGGGTCCTACGAGCAGTACTTC CSVRAGQGSYEQYF
TRBD2 TRBJ2-5 TRBV5-6 . TGTGCCAGCACCGATAATCGGGATAGCGGGTGGCAAGAGACCCAGTACTTC CASTDNRDSGWQETQYF
TRBD2 TRBJ2-1 TRBV19 . TGTGCCAGTACTAGCGGGAGTTCCTACAATGAGCAGTTCTTC CASTSGSSYNEQFF
. TRBJ2-1 TRBV19 once TGTGCCAGCAGGGCTCTTCACTACAATGAGCAGTTCTTC CASRALHYNEQFF
TRBD2 TRBJ2-1 TRBV6-5 . TGTGCCAGCAGTCGGGGGACTAGCTGGGATGAGCAGTTCTTC CASSRGTSWDEQFF